This is a list of T cell receptor beta chains from one sample in a study of T-cell reconstitution after alpha-beta-depleted transplantation in children. TCRdb reanalysed the PCR reads using MiXCR and keeps one entry per CDR3 protein. Among approximately 350,000 distinct CDR3 sequences listed, 9% to 12% were seen once. The sequencing here drew on PBMCs from the stem cell graft donor, taken from the stem cell graft. Receptor source: a human donor who donated a stem cell graft to a child with acute lymphoblastic leukemia. Each CDR3 is given with its conserved first and last residue. A D gene is named only where the DNA matches it firmly. Clone size, where shown, is once, few, many, or a class for clones that have expanded.

clone size | J gene | D gene | V gene | CDR3 DNA | CDR3 protein
NA | TRBJ1-4 | NA | TRBV9 | TGTGCCAGCAGCGTCGAATCTGCAACTAATGAAAAACTGTTTTTT | CASSVESATNEKLFF
many | TRBJ2-1 | NA | TRBV5-1 | TGCGCCAGCAGTTTGCATGGGAGTTACAATGAGCAGTTCTTC | CASSLHGSYNEQFF
few | TRBJ2-5 | NA | TRBV7-8 | TGTGCCAGCAGCCCCTGGACGCAATACCAAGAGACCCAGTACTTC | CASSPWTQYQETQYF
NA | TRBJ2-5 | TRBD1 | TRBV30 | TGTGCCTGGAGTGACGGGACAGGGGGAGAGACCCAGTACTTC | CAWSDGTGGETQYF
NA | TRBJ2-1 | TRBD2 | TRBV12-3/TRBV12-4 | TGTGCCAGCAGTTTCTTTCTAGCGGGAGCCTCCTACAATGAGCAGTTCTTC | CASSFFLAGASYNEQFF
many | TRBJ2-1 | NA | TRBV29-1 | TGCAGCGGAAGCAGCAGCTCCTACAATGAGCAGTTCTTC | CSGSSSSYNEQFF
NA | TRBJ2-7 | NA | TRBV7-9 | TGTGCCAGCAGCTCCCCCGGGGACGAGCAGTACTTC | CASSSPGDEQYF
once | TRBJ1-4 | NA | TRBV4-2 | TGTGCCAGCAGCCAATTGGGCGTTGGGGAAAAACTGTTTTTT | CASSQLGVGEKLFF
NA | TRBJ1-4 | NA | TRBV27 | TGTGCCAGCACCAAAAGGAACAGGCTCGCGGGCCATGAAAAACTGTTTTTT | CASTKRNRLAGHEKLFF
NA | TRBJ2-2 | TRBD2 | TRBV11-2 | TGTGCCAGCAGCTTAGAAGGGCTAGCGGGTCAGGGGGAGCTGTTTTTT | CASSLEGLAGQGELFF